Listed below are T cell receptor beta chains from one sample, sequenced in a study of control samples from healthy donors and cancer patients. TCRdb keeps only in-frame clones here, not all; method: immunoSEQ multiplex PCR. The sample consists of under 150,000 clones, about 88% of them appearing once. The sample comprised blood. The receptor set was obtained from a woman in her sixties or seventies in good health. Both conserved end residues are part of each CDR3. The order of the fields is V gene, D gene, clone size, J gene, CDR3 DNA, CDR3 protein. The D gene is left open where the match is weak. Size values are once, few and many counts, or a class for expanded clones, and some rows have none.

v_call: TRBV4-1; d_call: .; clone_size: .; j_call: TRBJ1-5; cdr3_nt: TGCGCCAGCAGCCAGGGTTGGGGCAATCAGCCCCAGCATTTT; cdr3_aa: CASSQGWGNQPQHF
v_call: TRBV29-1; d_call: .; clone_size: .; j_call: TRBJ1-2; cdr3_nt: TGCAGCGTTGAAGCAGGTTTCGGGGGGGCGCGGGGCTGCACCTTC; cdr3_aa: CSVEAGFGGARGCTF
v_call: TRBV2; d_call: .; clone_size: once; j_call: TRBJ1-2; cdr3_nt: TGTGCCAGCAGTGAAGAAAGGAGCTATGGCTACACCTTC; cdr3_aa: CASSEERSYGYTF
v_call: TRBV7-8; d_call: TRBD2; clone_size: .; j_call: TRBJ2-1; cdr3_nt: TGTGCCAGCAGCCATACTAGCGGGGCCCTCTACAATGAGCAGTTCTTC; cdr3_aa: CASSHTSGALYNEQFF
v_call: TRBV18; d_call: .; clone_size: .; j_call: TRBJ2-7; cdr3_nt: TGTGCCAGCTCACCACCGTTGTTAACAGAGCAGTACTTC; cdr3_aa: CASSPPLLTEQYF
v_call: TRBV6-6; d_call: .; clone_size: .; j_call: TRBJ2-1; cdr3_nt: TGTGCCAGCAGGACGTACGAGGCGGGTTACAATGAGCAGTTCTTC; cdr3_aa: CASRTYEAGYNEQFF
v_call: TRBV5-1; d_call: .; clone_size: .; j_call: TRBJ2-7; cdr3_nt: TGCGCCAGCAGCTTGTCTGACGGCTACGAGCAGTACTTC; cdr3_aa: CASSLSDGYEQYF
v_call: TRBV18; d_call: .; clone_size: .; j_call: TRBJ1-5; cdr3_nt: TGTGCCAGCTCACCATCCGATAGCAATCAGCCCCAGCATTTT; cdr3_aa: CASSPSDSNQPQHF
v_call: TRBV7-9; d_call: .; clone_size: .; j_call: TRBJ1-4; cdr3_nt: TGTGCCAGCAGCCCCGGCATGGGGGGCTCTGAAAAACTGTTTTTT; cdr3_aa: CASSPGMGGSEKLFF
v_call: TRBV3-1/TRBV3-2; d_call: TRBD2; clone_size: .; j_call: TRBJ2-3; cdr3_nt: TGTGCCAGCAGCCCGATCACCGGGACTAGCGGGGGGGTTACGCAGTATTTT; cdr3_aa: CASSPITGTSGGVTQYF
v_call: TRBV11-3; d_call: .; clone_size: .; j_call: TRBJ2-2; cdr3_nt: TGTGCCAGCAGCTTCTCCGGACCGACCGGGGAGCTGTTTTTT; cdr3_aa: CASSFSGPTGELFF
v_call: TRBV5-1; d_call: .; clone_size: .; j_call: TRBJ2-1; cdr3_nt: TGCGCCAGCAGCTCTGGGTTGAAGGGAGGTGATGAGCAGTTCTTC; cdr3_aa: CASSSGLKGGDEQFF
v_call: TRBV27; d_call: TRBD1; clone_size: few; j_call: TRBJ1-4; cdr3_nt: TGTGCCAGCAGTTCGACAGGGGTTCTTAATGAAAAACTGTTTTTT; cdr3_aa: CASSSTGVLNEKLFF
v_call: TRBV2; d_call: .; clone_size: .; j_call: TRBJ1-5; cdr3_nt: TGTGCCAGCCGCACGGAAACCATGGGCAATCAGCCCCAGCATTTT; cdr3_aa: CASRTETMGNQPQHF
v_call: TRBV7-3; d_call: TRBD2; clone_size: .; j_call: TRBJ2-1; cdr3_nt: TGTGCCAGCAGCCAAGGAAGCGGGGGCGACAATGAGCAGTTCTTC; cdr3_aa: CASSQGSGGDNEQFF
v_call: TRBV5-1; d_call: .; clone_size: .; j_call: TRBJ2-3; cdr3_nt: TGCGCCAGCAGCCAACCGGCAGATACGCAGTATTTT; cdr3_aa: CASSQPADTQYF
v_call: TRBV6-5; d_call: TRBD1; clone_size: .; j_call: TRBJ1-6; cdr3_nt: TGTGCCAGCCGGGGACAGGATAATTCACCCCTCCACTTT; cdr3_aa: CASRGQDNSPLHF
v_call: TRBV5-6; d_call: .; clone_size: .; j_call: TRBJ1-1; cdr3_nt: TGTGCCAGCAGTTCCGCAGGGACCTACACTGAAGCTTTCTTT; cdr3_aa: CASSSAGTYTEAFF
v_call: TRBV7-2; d_call: .; clone_size: .; j_call: TRBJ1-1; cdr3_nt: TGTGCCAGCAGCAGACGGGGGATGAACACTGAAGCTTTCTTT; cdr3_aa: CASSRRGMNTEAFF
v_call: TRBV18; d_call: TRBD1; clone_size: .; j_call: TRBJ1-1; cdr3_nt: TGTGCCAGCTCCCTGGACAGGGTGAACACTGAAGCTTTCTTT; cdr3_aa: CASSLDRVNTEAFF
v_call: TRBV7-9; d_call: .; clone_size: .; j_call: TRBJ2-1; cdr3_nt: TGTGCCACCCGGGGTGGGCGGGGTGAGCAGTTCTTC; cdr3_aa: CATRGGRGEQFF
v_call: TRBV7-2; d_call: .; clone_size: .; j_call: TRBJ2-7; cdr3_nt: TGTGCCAGCAGCCAGACCCCACAGGGCCCCCCTAGGCAGCTGTACTTC; cdr3_aa: CASSQTPQGPPRQLYF